These 3 T cell receptor beta chains share one sample of origin, sequenced in a study of blood T cell repertoires in COVID-19. Here immunoSEQ multiplex PCR was the method, and the copy in TCRdb shows in-frame clones only, minus some. Seen here are 120,000 or so clones, roughly 89% observed once, and the top ten hold approximately 3.6%. The sample taken for sequencing was PBMCs or T cells enriched from blood (not recorded which). Every receptor here comes from a woman aged 25 to 39 who had recovered from COVID-19.

The V and J genes are TRBV7-9 and TRBJ2-1, with 9 bases lining up with TRBD2. CDR1 is SEHNR and CDR2 is FQNEAQ in the germline V gene (reference sequence). The junction had 9 bases not matched to a gene; V was cut back by 7 bases and J by 5 bases. CDR3 size: 15 residues. As DNA, the CDR3 is TGTGCCAGCAACCCCAGCGGGAGGCCAGACAATGAGCAGTTCTTC. Translated, it gives CASNPSGRPDNEQFF.

The rearrangement links TRBV18 to TRBJ1-1; D is unresolved. Germline V lookup: CDR1 KGHSH, CDR2 LQKENI. Trimming took off 3 bases at V and 2 bases at J, with 7 bases between the two ends. This CDR3 region has 13 residues. The CDR3: CASSPAVNTEAFF. For the CDR3, the DNA is TGTGCCAGCTCACCTGCAGTTAACACTGAAGCTTTCTTT.

The rearrangement uses TRBV19 and TRBJ1-1; the D gene is possibly TRBD1 (5 bases). Per germline, CDR1 LNHDA and CDR2 SQIVND (reference sequence). This CDR3 comprises 13 residues. Trimming took off 8 bases at V and 1 base at J, with 11 bases between the two ends. This CDR3 reads CASRADRNTEAFF. CDR3 sequence (DNA): TGTGCCAGTCGCGCCGACAGGAACACTGAAGCTTTCTTT.